These 3 T cell receptor beta chains share one sample of origin, sequenced in a study of shared clonotypes between healthy human individuals. TCRdb's copy holds only in-frame clones and misses some; the assay was immunoSEQ multiplex PCR. Of about 1 million clones detected, 65% to 75% appear once; the ten largest clones hold 1.5%. Sequenced input: memory CD4+ T cells sorted from blood. Subset noted: CD45RA-negative fraction. These receptors were taken from a man younger than 35 in good health.

The CDR3 nucleotides read TGCGCCAGCACCGCTCTTGGGCTGGGCGGTGCGGGCGGGGAGCTGTTTTTT. Protein: CASTALGLGGAGGELFF. This chain connects TRBV5-1 to TRBJ2-2, with TRBD2 as a possible D gene (5 bases). The germline V and J ends were trimmed by 6 bases and 7 bases, with 25 bases remaining between them. The germline gives CDR1 SGHRS, CDR2 YFSETQ. The CDR3 is 17 amino acids.

V usage is TRBV2 and J usage is TRBJ1-4; no clear D gene. Germline V lookup: CDR1 SNHLY, CDR2 FYNNEI. The CDR3 contains 16 residues. V was clipped by 7 bases and J by 10 bases, with 25 bases between them. CDR3 residues: CASKSLVFSTVGKLFF. CDR3 bases: TGTGCCAGCAAAAGTTTGGTGTTCAGCACGGTCGGAAAACTGTTTTTT. Variable domain in full (rest from reference TRBV2 and TRBJ1-4): EPEVTQTPSHQVTQMGQEVILRCVPISNHLYFYWYRQILGQKVEFLVSFYNNEISEKSEIFDDQFSVERPDGSNFTLKIRSTKLEDSAMYFCASKSLVFSTVGKLFFGSGTQLSVL.

This clone turned up a few times. This sequence joins TRBV2 and TRBJ2-3, with 7 nucleotides matching TRBD1. V lost 4 bases and J lost 2; bases outside the gene matches: 6. The CDR3 runs to 15 residues. Germline assignment: CDR1 SNHLY and CDR2 FYNNEI. The CDR3 nucleotides read TGTGCCAGCAGTGTTTGGGACAGTCACACAGATACGCAGTATTTT. Protein: CASSVWDSHTDTQYF.